The 29 T cell receptor beta chains in this list originate from one sample, sequenced in a study of Graves' ophthalmopathy and Graves' hyperthyroidism. CDR3 regions of TCR beta were amplified from RNA transcripts. HTBI primers primed a first-round RT-PCR, and a second-round multiplex PCR followed. Each CDR3 protein is one row after TCRdb ran MiXCR on the multiplex PCR reads. This sample has 650,000 to 900,000 distinct CDR3 sequences, with around 40% found just once. The sequenced sample was peripheral blood. The origin of the receptors is an adult man with Graves' ophthalmopathy.

This chain uses TRBV7-9 with TRBJ2-7; 11 bases are a match to TRBD1. The CDR3 contains 15 residues. Trimming removed 6 bases from V and 3 bases from J; junction bases left unmatched: 7. CDR1 is SEHNR and CDR2 is FQNEAQ in the germline V gene (reference sequence). The CDR3 nucleotides read TGTGCCAGCAGACAGGGACAGGGGGTAATCTACGAGCAGTACTTC. Amino acids: CASRQGQGVIYEQYF.

This clonotype was counted only a few times. This chain uses TRBV6-7 with TRBJ1-3, with D maybe TRBD1 (5 bases). TRBV6-7 is sorted into the ORF group, with uncertain function. The V end lost 5 bases, the J end lost 8 bases, and 16 bases lay between the germline ends. The CDR3 has 14 residues. CDR3 DNA: TGTGCCAGCAGTGAATCGACAGTCTCGGACACCATATATTTT. Translated: CASSESTVSDTIYF.

For this clonotype: This clone may be a read error of a much larger clone one base away. V usage is TRBV19 and J usage is TRBJ2-5; 7 bases are a match to TRBD1. Trimming removed 8 bases from V and 7 bases from J; junction bases left unmatched: 7. Germline values: CDR1 LNHDA, CDR2 SQIVND (reference sequence). The CDR3 is 12 amino acids. The CDR3 protein is CASGGQFGTQYF. CDR3 DNA: TGTGCCAGTGGGGGACAGTTTGGGACCCAGTACTTC.

This clonotype was recorded at least ten times. The gene calls are TRBV29-1 and TRBJ1-5; D is unclear. V was shortened by 4 bases and J by 0 bases, with 7 bases between the two germline ends. Germline lookup yields CDR1 SQVTM and CDR2 ANQGSEA. The CDR3 contains 13 residues. The CDR3 here is CSVGGVSNQPQHF. In nucleotides, the CDR3 is TGCAGCGTTGGGGGAGTTAGCAATCAGCCCCAGCATTTT.

This sequence joins TRBV5-1 and TRBJ1-3; perhaps TRBD1 as D (5 bases). V lost 4 bases and J lost 0, with 14 bases in between. The CDR3 length is 16 residues. CDR1 is SGHRS, CDR2 YFSETQ, per germline. CDR3 nucleotides: TGCGCCAGCAGCCCCGACAGAGCGGACTCTGGAAACACCATATATTTT. Translation: CASSPDRADSGNTIYF.

In its sample, this clonotype was seen many times. In DNA form, the CDR3 reads TGTGCCAGCAGCTTCGCTCCTGATGGCTACACCTTC. It translates to CASSFAPDGYTF. This chain links TRBV7-9 with TRBJ1-2; D gene ambiguous. CDR3 length: 12 residues. The germline CDR1 and CDR2 sequences are SEHNR and FQNEAQ (reference sequence). The V gene lost 3 bases and the J gene lost 6 bases, with 8 bases spanning the gap. The full variable domain, its missing parts supplied by reference TRBV7-9 and TRBJ1-2, is DTGVSQNPRHKITKRGQNVTFRCDPISEHNRLYWYRQTLGQGPEFLTYFQNEAQLEKSRLLSDRFSAERPKGSFSTLEIQRTEQGDSAMYLCASSFAPDGYTFGSGTRLTVV.

V and J are TRBV7-6 and TRBJ2-2; 14 bases align to TRBD2. The CDR3 is 17 residues long. CDR1 SGHVS and CDR2 FNYEAQ come from the germline V gene. V shed 3 bases and J 5 bases; nucleotides not matched to a gene: 5. The CDR3 bases are TGTGCCAGCAGCTTCGGACTAGCGGGAGGAGAAACCGGGGAGCTGTTTTTT. Protein product: CASSFGLAGGETGELFF.

This clonotype came up many times. The chain joins TRBV10-3 to TRBJ2-5; a possible D gene is TRBD1 (6 bases). Trimming left V 2 bases short and J 3 bases short, with 10 bases between. The CDR3 has 14 residues. CDR1 ENHRY and CDR2 SYGVKD come from the germline V gene. The CDR3 loop is CAISETQGKETQYF. CDR3 DNA: TGTGCCATCAGTGAGACCCAGGGGAAAGAGACCCAGTACTTC.

In its sample, this clonotype was seen many times. V and J are TRBV10-3 and TRBJ1-4, with 9 positions matching TRBD1. The CDR3 consists of 17 residues. J was trimmed by 1 base and V by 5 bases; bases with no gene match: 8. Germline CDR1 is ENHRY and CDR2 is SYGVKD. The CDR3 sequence is CAISSGTGSGTNEKLFF. The CDR3 DNA reads as TGTGCCATCAGTTCCGGGACAGGGAGTGGAACTAATGAAAAACTGTTTTTT.

V usage is TRBV29-1 and J usage is TRBJ2-7, with TRBD1 identical over 9 bases. Germline assignment: CDR1 SQVTM and CDR2 ANQGSEA. There are 13 residues in the CDR3. V lost 5 bases, J lost 7 bases, and 9 bases stayed unmatched. The CDR3 nucleotides are TGCAGCGTTAGACAGGGGGTGGCGAGTGAGCAGTACTTC. This encodes CSVRQGVASEQYF.

This clonotype has ten or more counts. The chain carries TRBV19 and TRBJ1-2; D remains ambiguous. The ends were cut back, 3 bases at V and 8 bases at J, with 10 bases in the middle. This CDR3 spans 12 amino acids. In germline, CDR1 is LNHDA, CDR2 SQIVND (reference sequence). CDR3 residues: CASSIMGSGYTF. The CDR3 DNA follows: TGTGCCAGTAGTATTATGGGAAGCGGCTACACCTTC.

This clonotype was observed a handful of times. Written as DNA, the CDR3 is TGTGCCAGCAGTAACTCACCTCCCTCAGAGCAGTACTTC. Translated, it gives CASSNSPPSEQYF. The rearrangement uses TRBV2 and TRBJ2-7; no reliable D call. The CDR3 covers 13 residues. Germline CDR1 and CDR2: SNHLY and FYNNEI. V was clipped by 5 bases and J by 7 bases, with 15 bases between them.

This clonotype has more than one count but fewer than ten. This chain joins TRBV2 and TRBJ2-3, with D perhaps matching TRBD1 (6 bases). V gave up 6 bases and J gave up 0 bases, with 10 bases separating them. CDR1 SNHLY and CDR2 FYNNEI come from the germline V gene. This CDR3 spans 14 amino acids. The CDR3 here is CASSAGQSTDTQYF. CDR3 DNA sequence: TGTGCCAGCAGCGCCGGACAGAGCACAGATACGCAGTATTTT.

V usage is TRBV14 and J usage is TRBJ1-1, with 9 bases fitting TRBD1. The length of the CDR3 is 15 residues. CDR1 is SGHDN and CDR2 is FVKESK in the germline V gene. The J segment lost 1 base and the V segment lost 6 bases, leaving 6 bases of the junction unmatched. The CDR3 reads CASSYGTGRNTEAFF. The CDR3 DNA reads as TGTGCCAGCAGTTACGGGACAGGGAGGAACACTGAAGCTTTCTTT.

The gene calls are TRBV29-1 and TRBJ1-1; D is unresolved. The CDR3 totals 12 residues. V shed 8 bases and J shed 0 bases, with 10 bases lying between them. The V gene's germline CDR1 is SQVTM and CDR2 ANQGSEA. The CDR3, as DNA: TGCAGCTTAGACGCGATGAACACTGAAGCTTTCTTT. It yields the protein CSLDAMNTEAFF.

The sample holds a few counts of this clonotype. This chain connects TRBV12-3 or TRBV12-4 to TRBJ2-7, with D uncertain. The CDR3 sequence is 13 residues long. V was shortened by 1 base and J by 4 bases, with 8 bases between the two germline ends. The CDR3 DNA is TGTGCCAGCAGTTTAGTATTAGCATACGAGCAGTACTTC. This gives the protein CASSLVLAYEQYF.

This clonotype was observed many times. The rearrangement joins TRBV29-1 to TRBJ1-1; no clear D. Germline V lookup: CDR1 SQVTM, CDR2 ANQGSEA. V dropped 7 bases and J dropped 1 base, with 16 bases sitting between them. This CDR3 is 14 amino acids long. The CDR3 protein is CSAAVGFSNTEAFF. CDR3 bases: TGCAGCGCCGCCGTGGGTTTTTCGAACACTGAAGCTTTCTTT.

Remarks on this clonotype: This may arise from a read error, as a much more abundant clone is one base away. This sequence joins TRBV5-1 and TRBJ2-5; 11 nucleotides agree with TRBD2. The CDR3 loop spans 14 amino acids. Germline V gene sequence: CDR1 SGHRS, CDR2 YFSETQ. CDR3 in amino acids: CASGVSSGRETQYF. The CDR3 region has the DNA TGTGCCAGCGGCGTATCTAGCGGGAGGGAGACCCAGTACTTC.

This clonotype was found a few times. The rearrangement uses TRBV14 and TRBJ2-5; a possible D gene is TRBD1 (6 bases). This CDR3 is built from 16 residues. Trimming took 4 bases from V and 4 from J, leaving 19 bases between them. In germline, CDR1 is SGHDN, CDR2 FVKESK. The CDR3 bases are TGTGCCAGCAGCCCCTCCCAGGGGTGGATTGGAGAGACCCAGTACTTC. Amino acid sequence: CASSPSQGWIGETQYF.

The rearrangement links TRBV7-2 to TRBJ2-2, with D maybe TRBD1 (6 bases). The V gene lost 5 bases and the J gene lost 7 bases, with 11 bases spanning the gap. Per the germline V gene, CDR1 is SGHTA and CDR2 is FQGNSA. The CDR3 extends over 13 amino acids. CDR3 bases: TGTGCCAGCAGCCCGGGACAAGGCGGGGAGCTGTTTTTT. Amino acids: CASSPGQGGELFF.

In its sample, this clonotype was seen a few times. This chain connects TRBV7-9 to TRBJ2-7; 9 bases agree with TRBD2. This CDR3 has 14 amino acids. Germline assignment: CDR1 SEHNR and CDR2 FQNEAQ (reference sequence). Trimming at V came to 3 bases and at J to 3 bases, leaving 3 bases not matched to a gene. The CDR3 nucleotides read TGTGCCAGCAGCTTTGAACTAGCGGGCTACGAGCAGTACTTC. It specifies CASSFELAGYEQYF.

Ten or more counts support this clonotype. The rearrangement uses TRBV7-2 and TRBJ2-5, with no clear D. V was clipped by 3 bases and J by 5 bases, with 10 bases between them. The CDR3 sequence is 13 residues long. CDR1 and CDR2 (germline): SGHTA, FQGNSA. The CDR3 loop reads CASSLWAVETQYF. CDR3 bases: TGTGCCAGCAGCTTGTGGGCGGTGGAGACCCAGTACTTC.

With respect to this clonotype: A much larger clone differs by one base, so this may be a read error. The rearrangement links TRBV5-6 to TRBJ1-2, with D perhaps matching TRBD1 (5 bases). CDR3 length: 14 amino acids. Germline lookup yields CDR1 SGHDT and CDR2 YYEEEE. The CDR3 sequence: CAGSSLRGDYGYTF. CDR3 sequence (DNA): TGTGCCGGCAGCTCCCTTCGGGGGGACTATGGCTACACCTTC.

This clonotype was found a few times. This chain links TRBV19 with TRBJ2-5; tentative D call: TRBD1 (6 bases). The CDR3 runs 13 residues. Per the germline V gene, CDR1 is LNHDA and CDR2 is SQIVND (reference sequence). With 4 bases removed from V and 5 bases from J, the gap between germline ends came to 11 bases. CDR3 protein: CASSTQGPETQYF. The CDR3 DNA reads as TGTGCCAGTAGTACGCAGGGGCCCGAGACCCAGTACTTC.

Many counts were recorded for this clonotype. The V call is TRBV20-1, the J call TRBJ1-2; no reliable D call. This CDR3 spans 12 amino acids. V was clipped by 5 bases and J by 8 bases, with 15 bases between them. Germline loops: CDR1 DFQATT, CDR2 SNEGSKA (reference sequence). CDR3 protein: CSAQYSRQGYTF. The CDR3 DNA reads as TGCAGTGCTCAATATAGCAGACAAGGCTACACCTTC.

Concerning this clonotype itself: The junction departs from the called germline gene at one end, perhaps through a read error. This sequence joins TRBV10-2 and TRBJ1-5; D gene uncertain. This CDR3 comprises 15 residues. In germline, CDR1 is WSHSY, CDR2 SAAADI. CDR3 protein: CASSDSPGGSQPQHF. CDR3 sequence (DNA): TGTGCCAGCAGCGACTCACCGGGAGGGAGTCAGCCCCAGCATTTT.

This clonotype was seen repeatedly, ten times or more. The genes are TRBV10-2 and TRBJ2-5, with D possibly TRBD2 on 6 matching bases. The germline gives CDR1 WSHSY, CDR2 SAAADI. The CDR3 covers 12 residues. Trimming removed 2 bases at V and 7 bases at J, with 8 bases between. In DNA form, the CDR3 reads TGCGCCAGCAGTGAGGACGGGGGGACCCAGTACTTC. It translates to CASSEDGGTQYF.

This clonotype was picked up a small number of times. The CDR3 bases are TGTGCCAGCAGCTTAGACCGCAGGTCTCTCCCTCACGAGCAGTACTTC. It translates to CASSLDRRSLPHEQYF. The chain uses TRBV7-9 and TRBJ2-7; D gene ambiguous. CDR3 length: 16 residues. Germline V lookup: CDR1 SEHNR, CDR2 FQNEAQ (reference sequence). V was shortened by 1 base and J by 5 bases, with 18 bases between the two germline ends.

The chain couples TRBV10-3 to TRBJ2-7, with 7 nucleotides matching TRBD2. CDR3 length: 16 residues. Germline V gene data show CDR1 as ENHRY and CDR2 as SYGVKD. V dropped 0 bases and J dropped 3; count of bases not matched to a gene: 8. The CDR3 nucleotides are TGTGCCATCAGTGAGTCAGGCGGGGGTTTATTCTACGAGCAGTACTTC. Translating gives CAISESGGGLFYEQYF.